These T cell receptor beta chains were read from a single sample in a study of T-cell reconstitution after alpha-beta-depleted transplantation in children. TCRdb analysed the PCR reads with MiXCR anew, one entry per CDR3 protein. The repertoire holds about a million distinct CDR3 sequences, with about 31% as singletons. Material: PBMCs, mostly from graft donor cells, obtained 360 days after TCRalphabeta/CD19-depleted stem cell transplant. The receptors originated from a boy under two years old who had a stem cell transplant for SCID, so the T cells may come from the graft donor. Both conserved end residues are part of each CDR3. Fields, in order: D gene, clone size, J gene, V gene, CDR3 protein, CDR3 DNA. D genes are given only for firm matches. Expanded clones are given a class, and other clones once, few, many or no size at all.

TRBD1 | . | TRBJ2-5 | TRBV11-1 | CASSSPPGTGEMGETQYF | TGTGCCAGCAGCAGCCCTCCCGGGACAGGGGAGATGGGTGAGACCCAGTACTTC
. | . | TRBJ1-2 | TRBV5-1 | CASSLHRVGYGYTF | TGCGCCAGCAGCTTACACAGGGTCGGCTATGGCTACACCTTC
. | many | TRBJ2-7 | TRBV12-3/TRBV12-4 | CASSLGGGPSYEQYF | TGTGCCAGCAGTTTAGGGGGGGGGCCATCCTACGAGCAGTACTTC
. | . | TRBJ2-5 | TRBV4-2 | CASSQESGPDPQETQYF | TGTGCCAGCAGCCAAGAATCGGGGCCCGATCCCCAAGAGACCCAGTACTTC
. | . | TRBJ2-3 | TRBV24-1 | CATSDQGRGTDTQYF | TGTGCCACCAGTGACCAGGGGAGGGGAACAGATACGCAGTATTTT
. | . | TRBJ1-5 | TRBV5-6 | CASSLGVSGIQPQHF | TGTGCCAGCAGCTTGGGTGTGTCGGGGATTCAGCCCCAGCATTTT
TRBD1 | few | TRBJ2-5 | TRBV20-1 | CSADDRGRRETQYF | TGCAGTGCTGACGACAGGGGAAGGCGGGAGACCCAGTACTTC
. | . | TRBJ2-1 | TRBV11-2 | CASSLPTGSLWNEQFF | TGTGCCAGCAGCTTACCCACAGGGAGTCTGTGGAATGAGCAGTTCTTC
TRBD1 | . | TRBJ2-3 | TRBV7-2 | CASSPRGQGPNTDTQYF | TGTGCCAGCAGCCCACGGGGACAGGGACCTAACACAGATACGCAGTATTTT
. | few | TRBJ1-3 | TRBV7-9 | CASSYDSYGNTIYF | TGTGCCAGCAGCTACGACAGTTATGGAAACACCATATATTTT
TRBD2 | . | TRBJ2-1 | TRBV2 | CASSRGLWRGGPGEQFF | TGTGCCAGCAGTAGGGGCCTTTGGCGGGGGGGCCCTGGTGAGCAGTTCTTC
. | . | TRBJ2-5 | TRBV20-1 | CSAIPNWETQYF | TGCAGTGCTATACCGAATTGGGAGACCCAGTACTTC
. | . | TRBJ1-1 | TRBV21-1 | CASSKRGAEAFF | TGTGCCAGCAGCAAAAGGGGGGCGGAAGCTTTCTTT
. | few | TRBJ2-2 | TRBV13 | CASRTGTTNTGELFF | TGTGCCAGCAGAACCGGGACGACGAACACCGGGGAGCTGTTTTTT
. | . | TRBJ1-2 | TRBV24-1 | CATSEGSYGYTF | TGTGCCACCAGTGAGGGGAGCTATGGCTACACCTTC
. | . | TRBJ2-7 | TRBV6-5 | CASSYYREDYEQYF | TGTGCCAGCAGTTATTACAGGGAGGACTACGAGCAGTACTTC
TRBD2 | few | TRBJ2-3 | TRBV6-1 | CASKVAGGLTDTQYF | TGTGCCAGCAAGGTAGCGGGGGGTCTCACAGATACGCAGTATTTT
TRBD1 | few | TRBJ2-7 | TRBV4-1 | CASSQGDRDRSYEQYF | TGCGCCAGCAGCCAGGGTGACCGGGACAGGAGCTACGAGCAGTACTTC
. | few | TRBJ2-1 | TRBV12-3/TRBV12-4 | CASSLNVNYNEQFF | TGTGCCAGCAGCCTTAATGTAAATTACAATGAGCAGTTCTTC
. | few | TRBJ2-5 | TRBV4-1 | CASSQGPSDIQETQYF | TGCGCCAGCAGCCAAGGCCCTTCGGACATACAAGAGACCCAGTACTTC
. | few | TRBJ2-1 | TRBV27 | CASSPGPLPYNEQFF | TGTGCCAGCAGTCCCGGACCGTTACCTTACAATGAGCAGTTCTTC
. | . | TRBJ2-1 | TRBV12-3/TRBV12-4 | CASSDGSATYNEQFF | TGTGCCAGCAGCGACGGGTCGGCTACCTACAATGAGCAGTTCTTC
. | . | TRBJ2-3 | TRBV5-6 | CASSLLPGTQYF | TGTGCCAGCAGCTTGCTTCCGGGTACGCAGTATTTT
TRBD1 | . | TRBJ2-5 | TRBV6-5 | CASSYGDRVETQYF | TGTGCCAGCAGTTATGGGGACAGGGTGGAGACCCAGTACTTC
. | few | TRBJ1-1 | TRBV5-1 | CASRAAQNTEAFF | TGCGCCAGCAGGGCAGCTCAGAACACTGAAGCTTTCTTT
. | . | TRBJ2-3 | TRBV4-3 | CASSQQGVGTDTQYF | TGCGCCAGCAGCCAACAGGGAGTGGGCACAGATACGCAGTATTTT
. | . | TRBJ2-3 | TRBV29-1 | CSVERGDGGTDTQYF | TGCAGCGTTGAAAGGGGGGACGGGGGCACAGATACGCAGTATTTT
TRBD1 | few | TRBJ2-2 | TRBV7-3 | CASSWDRASSNTGELFF | TGTGCCAGCAGCTGGGACAGGGCGTCCTCGAACACCGGGGAGCTGTTTTTT